The sequence of this T cell receptor beta chain was determined in a study of CD8 T cells in Susac syndrome (dated by TCRdb to between 2017 and 2020). Turning to the overall study: Whether CD8+ T cell activation and differentiation in Susac syndrome was antigen driven was tested using repertoire sequencing. General conclusions and limits of the study: The number of individuals in the TCR sequencing and HLA analysis was recognized as being relatively small.

RNA was extracted using the RNeasy kit, and about 0.45 to 1 ug of the RNA was reverse transcribed with random hexamers. The immunoSEQ multiplex PCR assay, covering 54 Vbeta and 13 Jbeta segments, was used to amplify TCR beta CDR3 regions. PCR amplification bias was corrected by using a synthetic template baseline for primer optimization and computational correction. The study's own analysis went as follows. Reads were annotated to V, D and J genes according to IMGT and were analyzed with immunoSEQ Analyzer, with only productive sequences retained. Clonality was calculated as one minus the Shannon entropy normalized by log2 of the number of productive unique sequences. Public and private clones were assessed among the 100 most prevalent clones of each patient and control. Clones were defined as Susac-specific when absent from the healthy and MS cohorts, from approximately 970 published viral clones and from other ImmuneACCESS disease sequences. TCRdb reprocessing: public reads trimmed at Q25 with fastp, clones called with MiXCR, in-frame beta chains kept. Each CDR3 protein gets just one entry, which takes the most common genes and DNA from the rows behind it. TCRdb's processing, not the study's, gives the V and J calls here. This sample comprises around 200,000 distinct CDR3 sequences, approximately 96% of them detected only once. The top ten hold approximately 0.09% of the sample.

V is pared back by 6 bases and J by 5 bases, with 11 bases lying between the germline termini. From its cysteine to its phenylalanine, the CDR3 spans 11 amino acids. Only CDR3 DNA remains: 33 bases, in frame from the first base. CDR1 and CDR2, looked up from the germline V gene, are SQVTM and ANQGSEA. Peripheral blood CD8+ and CD4+ T cells from healthy donors, Susac syndrome patients and multiple sclerosis patients were profiled by high-throughput TCR beta sequencing. The multiple sclerosis controls were treatment-naive patients whose relapsing-remitting disease, either stable or active, fulfilled the revised McDonald criteria. Bulk CD8+ and CD4+ T cells were purified by magnetic negative isolation, whereas CD8+ TEMRA cells were enriched by FACS. Blood was drawn into EDTA tubes, processed within 24 hours, and PBMCs were isolated by density gradient centrifugation. PBMCs destined for TCR sequencing were cryopreserved in liquid nitrogen and later thawed in a 37 °C water bath. The sorted or isolated CD4+, CD8+ and CD8+ TEMRA cells had a purity of 90% or higher.

With respect to this clonotype: It has no known antigen specificity. The record has no base qualities; no much larger clone is one base away.

The TCR originated in a human donor with multiple sclerosis. Rearrangement joined TRBV29-1 to TRBJ2-7; the D gene lacks a confident call. Sequenced input: CD4+ T cells from PBMCs. CDR3 loop: CSVLRLDEQYF. The bases are TGCAGCGTCCTCCGCCTGGACGAGCAGTACTTC.